A selection of T cell receptor beta chains follows, all from one sample in a study of blood T cell repertoires in COVID-19. Only in-frame clones appear in the TCRdb table, and some are missing; sequencing was by immunoSEQ multiplex PCR. The table has over 350,000 clones, about 83% seen once. Sequenced: PBMCs or T cells enriched from blood (not recorded which). Receptors originate from a woman between 45 and 60 years old who had recovered from COVID-19. Both conserved end residues are trimmed from each CDR3. D genes are given only for firm matches. A clone size is listed for some rows: how often the clone was seen (once, few, many), or a class if it is expanded.

.	TRBV7-2	TRBJ1-2	.	ASSLALDTTGANYGYT
once	TRBV7-9	TRBJ1-4	.	AGAGATNEKLF
.	TRBV29-1	TRBJ1-6	.	SVEVFGQKTLH
few	TRBV5-1	TRBJ2-7	.	ASSLVPGETYEQY
once	TRBV19	TRBJ1-1	.	ASRHQAMNTEAF
.	TRBV7-9	TRBJ1-2	.	ASSPEWRSGYT
.	TRBV5-6	TRBJ2-7	TRBD1	ASALGQGPYEQY
once	TRBV4-2	TRBJ2-3	TRBD2	ASRASGDADTQY
.	TRBV18	TRBJ2-3	TRBD1	ASSTSGGVDTQY
.	TRBV4-1	TRBJ1-4	TRBD1	ASSQDMGQMNEKLF
.	TRBV18	TRBJ2-5	TRBD2	ASSLNGLVGETQY
.	TRBV5-1	TRBJ2-1	TRBD1	ASSSRGGQGYNEQF
.	TRBV5-6	TRBJ1-4	.	ASSPTPGHLNEKLF
.	TRBV2	TRBJ1-1	.	ASSGALSTEAF
.	TRBV4-1	TRBJ2-3	.	ASSQDPMSTDTQY
.	TRBV6-5	TRBJ1-2	.	ASYIRGTYGYT
.	TRBV7-9	TRBJ1-2	.	ASSLESRNYGYT
.	TRBV24-1	TRBJ2-6	.	ATALTSGANVLT
.	TRBV16	TRBJ1-5	.	ASSQSGRGGQPQH
.	TRBV7-9	TRBJ2-1	.	ASSFGGQRRTNEQF
.	TRBV14	TRBJ2-7	TRBD1	ASSHGGTGSSYEQY
.	TRBV5-5	TRBJ1-5	TRBD1	ASSPRGGQDSNQPQH
.	TRBV28	TRBJ2-7	.	ASSFGGEQY
.	TRBV5-1	TRBJ1-1	.	ASSLEPRQNTEAF
.	TRBV5-5	TRBJ2-2	.	ATGWGRSNTGELF
.	TRBV19	TRBJ1-1	.	ASSILSPRRGLMNTEAF
few	TRBV9	TRBJ1-1	.	ASSVDGRANTEAF
.	TRBV27	TRBJ1-6	.	ASSYGQPDYNSPLH
.	TRBV19	TRBJ2-7	.	ASQARQESYEQY
once	TRBV5-8	TRBJ2-2	TRBD2	ASSLVLVLAGETGELF
.	TRBV6-2/TRBV6-3	TRBJ1-1	TRBD1	ASSPGTGGGSAEAF
few	TRBV2	TRBJ2-4	TRBD2	ASKAGTSGVLVDGIQY
.	TRBV28	TRBJ1-6	.	ASSSGHLGNSPLH
.	TRBV11-3	TRBJ2-2	.	ASSLGGQGTGELF
.	TRBV6-2/TRBV6-3	TRBJ2-3	.	ASSSGTDTQY
.	TRBV2	TRBJ2-7	.	ASSDLPFDSSYEQY
.	TRBV2	TRBJ1-2	.	ASSRGPGYGYT
.	TRBV6-5	TRBJ1-1	.	ASKADIWNTEAF
.	TRBV11-2	TRBJ1-4	TRBD1	ASSTYRDRNEKLF
.	TRBV25-1	TRBJ1-6	.	ASSALNILLNSPLH
few	TRBV6-5	TRBJ1-2	.	ASSYSTWSYGYT
.	TRBV5-1	TRBJ1-1	.	ASSLAGGQKDTEAF
.	TRBV4-2	TRBJ1-6	.	ASSQGDGDFGAALH
.	TRBV28	TRBJ1-2	.	ASSQIPTTYGYT
.	TRBV15	TRBJ1-4	.	ATSREVSSEKLF
.	TRBV28	TRBJ1-2	.	ASSSQGTFGYT
.	TRBV7-2	TRBJ1-5	.	ASSLRGQPQH
.	TRBV7-8	TRBJ1-1	.	ASSRGSTEAF